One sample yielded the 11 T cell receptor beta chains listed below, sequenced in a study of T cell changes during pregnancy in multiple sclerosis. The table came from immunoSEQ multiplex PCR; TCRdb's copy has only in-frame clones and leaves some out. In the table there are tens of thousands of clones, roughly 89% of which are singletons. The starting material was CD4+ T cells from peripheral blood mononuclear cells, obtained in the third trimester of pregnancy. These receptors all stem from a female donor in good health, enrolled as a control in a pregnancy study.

CDR3 sequence: CASSLAVSDRGLEQYF. Here the CDR3 DNA reads TGCGCCAGCAGCTTGGCCGTTTCGGACAGGGGCCTCGAGCAGTACTTC. The chain is built from TRBV5-1 and TRBJ2-7; 9 positions match TRBD1. Losses at the gene ends were 0 bases for V and 6 bases for J; bases not matched to a gene: 10. The CDR3 contains 16 residues. CDR1 and CDR2 (germline): SGHRS, YFSETQ.

The CDR3 is CATSRTPGGPNEQFF. As DNA, the CDR3 is TGTGCCACCAGCAGAACACCGGGGGGGCCCAATGAGCAGTTCTTC. The rearrangement uses TRBV15 and TRBJ2-1; 8 bases are a match to TRBD2. CDR1 LNHNV and CDR2 YYDKDF come from the germline V gene (reference sequence). After removal of 2 bases from V and 6 bases from J, the junction contained 6 bases not matched to a gene. This CDR3 is built from 15 residues.

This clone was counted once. CDR3 bases: TGTGCCAGCACGGGGGATATTAATTCACCCCTCCACTTT. Encoded protein: CASTGDINSPLHF. V and J are TRBV2 and TRBJ1-6, with TRBD1 as a possible D gene (5 bases). The V gene lost 7 bases and the J gene lost 6 bases, with 10 bases spanning the gap. The germline V gene has CDR1 SNHLY and CDR2 FYNNEI. The CDR3 has 13 amino acids.

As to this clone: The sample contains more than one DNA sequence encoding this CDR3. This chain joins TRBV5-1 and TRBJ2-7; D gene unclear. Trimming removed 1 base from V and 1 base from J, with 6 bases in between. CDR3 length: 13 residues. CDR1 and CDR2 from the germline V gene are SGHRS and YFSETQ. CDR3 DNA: TGCGCCAGCAGCTTGCAAGAGTCCTACGAGCAGTACTTC. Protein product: CASSLQESYEQYF.

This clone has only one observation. Here the CDR3 reads CASSPPPSRGNEQFF. The DNA of the CDR3 is TGTGCCAGCTCACCCCCTCCTAGCCGAGGTAATGAGCAGTTCTTC. The chain is built from TRBV18 and TRBJ2-1; maybe TRBD2 (5 bases). This CDR3 comprises 15 residues. The V gene lost 3 bases and the J gene lost 7 bases, with 16 bases spanning the gap. Per the germline V gene, CDR1 is KGHSH and CDR2 is LQKENI.

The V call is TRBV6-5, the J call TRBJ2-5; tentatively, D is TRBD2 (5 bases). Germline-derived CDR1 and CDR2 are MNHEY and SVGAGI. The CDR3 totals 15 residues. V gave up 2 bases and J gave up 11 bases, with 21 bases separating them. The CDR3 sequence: CASSYDGVSRVGQYF. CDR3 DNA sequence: TGTGCCAGCAGTTACGACGGGGTCTCAAGAGTGGGGCAGTACTTC.

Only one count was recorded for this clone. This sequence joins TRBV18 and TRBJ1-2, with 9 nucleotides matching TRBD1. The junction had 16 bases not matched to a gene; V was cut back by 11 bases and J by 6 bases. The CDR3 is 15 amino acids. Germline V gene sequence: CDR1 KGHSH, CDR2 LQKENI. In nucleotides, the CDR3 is TGTGCCTGTTCGACAGGGGGGGTTGCCAAGGATGGCTACACCTTC. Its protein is CACSTGGVAKDGYTF.

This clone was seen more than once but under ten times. The CDR3: CASSLTGGLNIQYF. The DNA for the CDR3 is TGTGCCAGCAGCTTGACAGGGGGCCTTAACATTCAGTACTTC. J is TRBJ2-4 and V is TRBV5-6; 9 bases map to TRBD1. The CDR3 is 14 residues long. The J segment lost 7 bases and the V segment lost 1 base, leaving 3 bases of the junction unmatched. Germline V gene data show CDR1 as SGHDT and CDR2 as YYEEEE.

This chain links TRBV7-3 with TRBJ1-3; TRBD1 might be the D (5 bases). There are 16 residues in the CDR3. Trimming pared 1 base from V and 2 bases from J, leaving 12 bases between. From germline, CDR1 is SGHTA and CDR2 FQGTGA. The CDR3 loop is CASSLRSRVAGNTIYF. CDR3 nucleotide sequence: TGTGCCAGCAGCTTAAGGAGCAGGGTCGCTGGAAACACCATATATTTT.

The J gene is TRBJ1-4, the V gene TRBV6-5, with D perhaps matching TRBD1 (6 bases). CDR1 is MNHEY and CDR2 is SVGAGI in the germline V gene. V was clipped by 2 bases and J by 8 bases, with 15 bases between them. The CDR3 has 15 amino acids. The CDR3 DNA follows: TGTGCCAGCAGTTACACTGGCAGGGGCCTCGAAAAACTGTTTTTT. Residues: CASSYTGRGLEKLFF.

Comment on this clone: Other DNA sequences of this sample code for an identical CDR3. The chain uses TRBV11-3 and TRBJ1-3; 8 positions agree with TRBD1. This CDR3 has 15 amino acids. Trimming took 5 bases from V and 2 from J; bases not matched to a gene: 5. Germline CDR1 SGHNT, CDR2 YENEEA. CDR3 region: CASSPGQGPGNTIYF. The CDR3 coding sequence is TGTGCCAGCAGCCCCGGACAGGGACCTGGAAACACCATATATTTT.